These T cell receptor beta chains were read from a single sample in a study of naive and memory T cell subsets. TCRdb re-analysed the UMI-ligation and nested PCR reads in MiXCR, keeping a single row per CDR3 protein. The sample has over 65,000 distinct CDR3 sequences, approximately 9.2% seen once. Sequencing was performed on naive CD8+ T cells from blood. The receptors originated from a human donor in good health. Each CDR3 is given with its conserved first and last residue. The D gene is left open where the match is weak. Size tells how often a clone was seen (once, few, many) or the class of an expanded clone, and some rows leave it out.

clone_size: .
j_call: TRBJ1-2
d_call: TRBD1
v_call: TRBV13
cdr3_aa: CASSEQPGQGYGYTF
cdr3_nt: TGTGCCAGCAGCGAACAACCGGGACAGGGTTATGGCTACACCTTC

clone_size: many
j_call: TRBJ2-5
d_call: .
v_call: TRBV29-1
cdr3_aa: CSVEDASVYQETQYF
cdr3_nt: TGCAGCGTTGAAGATGCCTCAGTGTACCAAGAGACCCAGTACTTC

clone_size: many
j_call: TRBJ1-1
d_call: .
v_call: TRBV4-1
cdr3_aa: CASSQNPATDEAFF
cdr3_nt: TGCGCCAGCAGCCAAAACCCCGCGACAGATGAAGCTTTCTTT

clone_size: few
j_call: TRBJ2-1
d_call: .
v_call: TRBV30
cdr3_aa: CAWSVIPLGFNNEQFF
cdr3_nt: TGTGCCTGGAGTGTAATCCCACTAGGTTTCAACAATGAGCAGTTCTTC

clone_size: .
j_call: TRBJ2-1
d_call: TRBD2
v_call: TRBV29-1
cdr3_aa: CSVAGGADNEQFF
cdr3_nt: TGCAGCGTTGCGGGGGGGGCGGACAATGAGCAGTTCTTC

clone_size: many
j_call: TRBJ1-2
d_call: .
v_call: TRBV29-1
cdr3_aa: CSVDIWDVSNYGYTF
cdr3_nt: TGCAGCGTTGACATATGGGACGTATCTAACTATGGCTACACCTTC

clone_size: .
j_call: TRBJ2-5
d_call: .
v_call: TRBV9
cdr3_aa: CASSVEGSQETQYF
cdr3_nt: TGTGCCAGCAGCGTAGAAGGGAGCCAAGAGACCCAGTACTTC

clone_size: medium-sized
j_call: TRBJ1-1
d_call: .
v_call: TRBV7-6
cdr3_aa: CASSLVFRGLNTEAFF
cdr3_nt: TGTGCCAGCAGCTTAGTGTTCCGGGGCCTGAACACTGAAGCTTTCTTT

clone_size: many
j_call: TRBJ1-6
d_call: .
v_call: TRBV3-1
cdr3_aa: CASSQDPSPKSPLHF
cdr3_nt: TGTGCCAGCAGCCAAGACCCCTCTCCCAAATCACCCCTCCACTTT

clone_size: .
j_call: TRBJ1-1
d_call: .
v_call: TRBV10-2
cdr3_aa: CASSESGDHTEAFF
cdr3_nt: TGCGCCAGCAGTGAATCAGGGGACCACACTGAAGCTTTCTTT

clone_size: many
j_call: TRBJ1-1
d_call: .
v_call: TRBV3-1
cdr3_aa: CASSQERQMNTEAFF
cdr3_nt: TGTGCCAGCAGCCAAGAGCGACAGATGAACACTGAAGCTTTCTTT

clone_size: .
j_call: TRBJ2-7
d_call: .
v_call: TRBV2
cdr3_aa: CASSIGQGFEQYF
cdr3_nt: TGTGCCAGCAGTATCGGGCAGGGCTTCGAGCAGTACTTC

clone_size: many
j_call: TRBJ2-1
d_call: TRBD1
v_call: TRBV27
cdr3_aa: CASSWDRGYNEQFF
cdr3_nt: TGTGCCAGCAGTTGGGACAGGGGTTACAATGAGCAGTTCTTC

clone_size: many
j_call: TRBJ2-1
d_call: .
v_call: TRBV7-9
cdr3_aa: CASSLALLVGGNNEQFF
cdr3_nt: TGTGCCAGCAGCTTAGCCTTATTGGTTGGGGGAAACAATGAGCAGTTCTTC

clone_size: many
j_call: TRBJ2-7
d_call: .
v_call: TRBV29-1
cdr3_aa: CSVEDESTYEQYF
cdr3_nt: TGCAGCGTTGAAGACGAGTCTACCTACGAGCAGTACTTC

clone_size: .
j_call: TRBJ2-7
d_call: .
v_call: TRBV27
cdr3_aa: CASSLTGPPYEQYF
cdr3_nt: TGTGCCAGCAGTTTAACGGGGCCTCCCTACGAGCAGTACTTC

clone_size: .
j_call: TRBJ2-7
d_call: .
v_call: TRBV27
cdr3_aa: CASSLRRQVYEQYF
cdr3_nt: TGTGCCAGCAGTTTACGTCGACAGGTCTACGAGCAGTACTTC

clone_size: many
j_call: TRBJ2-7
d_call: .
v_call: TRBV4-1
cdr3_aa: CASSQGPGTENYEQYF
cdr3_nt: TGCGCCAGCAGCCAGGGCCCAGGGACTGAGAATTACGAGCAGTACTTC

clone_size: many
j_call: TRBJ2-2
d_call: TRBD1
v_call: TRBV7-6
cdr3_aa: CASSSRGISLGGVDTGELFF
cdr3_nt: TGTGCCAGCAGCTCCAGGGGGATTTCCCTCGGTGGGGTTGACACCGGGGAGCTGTTTTTT

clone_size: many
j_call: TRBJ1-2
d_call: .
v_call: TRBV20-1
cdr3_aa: CSARRDILASGYTF
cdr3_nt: TGCAGTGCTCGAAGGGACATCCTTGCAAGTGGCTACACCTTC

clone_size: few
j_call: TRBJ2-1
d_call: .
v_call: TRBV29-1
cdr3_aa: CSVDGPAPSSYNEQFF
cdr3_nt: TGCAGCGTTGATGGACCAGCACCCAGCTCCTACAATGAGCAGTTCTTC

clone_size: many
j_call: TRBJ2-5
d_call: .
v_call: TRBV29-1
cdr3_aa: CSVEWVETQYF
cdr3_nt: TGCAGCGTTGAATGGGTGGAGACCCAGTACTTC

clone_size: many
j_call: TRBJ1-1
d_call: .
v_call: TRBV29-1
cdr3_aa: CSVEEDNMNTEAFF
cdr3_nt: TGCAGCGTTGAGGAGGACAACATGAACACTGAAGCTTTCTTT

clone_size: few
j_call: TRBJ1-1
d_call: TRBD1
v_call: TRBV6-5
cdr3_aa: CASSYSRDRGLNTEAFF
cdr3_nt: TGTGCCAGCAGTTACTCGAGGGACAGAGGATTGAACACTGAAGCTTTCTTT

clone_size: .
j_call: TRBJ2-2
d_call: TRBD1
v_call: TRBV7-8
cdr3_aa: CASRGQGSNTGELFF
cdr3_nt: TGTGCCAGCAGGGGACAGGGATCCAACACCGGGGAGCTGTTTTTT

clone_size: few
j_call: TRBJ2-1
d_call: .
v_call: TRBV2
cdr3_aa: CASSDRDTDEQFF
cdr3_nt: TGTGCCAGCAGTGACCGAGACACAGATGAGCAGTTCTTC

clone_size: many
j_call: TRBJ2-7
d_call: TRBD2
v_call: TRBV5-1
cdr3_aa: CASSTGLAGSYEQYF
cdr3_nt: TGCGCCAGCAGCACGGGACTAGCGGGGTCATACGAGCAGTACTTC

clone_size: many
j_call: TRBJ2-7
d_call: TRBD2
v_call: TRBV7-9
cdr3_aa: CASSSLGTSGGTYEQYF
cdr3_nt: TGTGCCAGCAGCTCTTTAGGGACTAGCGGAGGTACTTACGAGCAGTACTTC

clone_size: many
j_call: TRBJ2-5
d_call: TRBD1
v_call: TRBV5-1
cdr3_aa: CASSPKTGQETQYF
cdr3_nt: TGCGCCAGCAGCCCAAAGACAGGGCAAGAGACCCAGTACTTC

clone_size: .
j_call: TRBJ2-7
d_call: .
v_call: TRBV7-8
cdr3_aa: CASSERDTNYEQYF
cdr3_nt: TGTGCCAGCAGCGAAAGGGACACGAACTACGAGCAGTACTTC

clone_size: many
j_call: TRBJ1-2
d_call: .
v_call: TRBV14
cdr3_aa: CASSQDRRYGYTF
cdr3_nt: TGTGCCAGCAGCCAAGACAGGCGGTATGGCTACACCTTC

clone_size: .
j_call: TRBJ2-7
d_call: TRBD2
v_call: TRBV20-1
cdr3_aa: CSAPPSGVSYEQYF
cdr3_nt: TGCAGTGCTCCCCCTAGCGGGGTCTCCTACGAGCAGTACTTC

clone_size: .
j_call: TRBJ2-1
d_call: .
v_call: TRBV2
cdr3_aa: CAITGGYNEQFF
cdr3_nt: TGTGCCATCACGGGTGGATACAATGAGCAGTTCTTC

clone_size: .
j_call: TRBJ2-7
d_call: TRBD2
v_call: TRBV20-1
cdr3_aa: CSASTGTSYEQYF
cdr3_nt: TGCAGTGCTAGCACCGGGACTAGCTACGAGCAGTACTTC

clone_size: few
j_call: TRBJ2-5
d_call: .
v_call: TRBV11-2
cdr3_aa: CASSLGSETQYF
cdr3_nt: TGTGCCAGCAGCTTAGGGTCCGAGACCCAGTACTTC

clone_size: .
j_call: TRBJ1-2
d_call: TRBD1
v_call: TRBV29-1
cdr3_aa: CSVGDSLIDYTF
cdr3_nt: TGCAGCGTTGGGGACAGTCTTATTGACTACACCTTC

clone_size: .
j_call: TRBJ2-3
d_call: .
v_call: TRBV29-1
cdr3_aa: CSVLSSVADTQYF
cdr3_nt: TGCAGCGTTTTGTCTAGCGTTGCAGATACGCAGTATTTT

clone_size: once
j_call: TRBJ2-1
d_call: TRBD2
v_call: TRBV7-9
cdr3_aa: CASSLETSGRPDNEQFF
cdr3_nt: TGTGCCAGCAGCTTAGAGACTAGCGGGAGACCCGACAATGAGCAGTTCTTC

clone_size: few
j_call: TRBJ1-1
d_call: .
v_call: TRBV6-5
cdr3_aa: CASSYGQGIMNTEAFF
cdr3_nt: TGTGCCAGCAGTTACGGGCAGGGAATCATGAACACTGAAGCTTTCTTT

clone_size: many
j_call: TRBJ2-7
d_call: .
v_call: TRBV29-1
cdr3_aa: CSVQSPGRGYEQYF
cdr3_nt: TGCAGCGTGCAAAGTCCGGGACGTGGGTACGAGCAGTACTTC

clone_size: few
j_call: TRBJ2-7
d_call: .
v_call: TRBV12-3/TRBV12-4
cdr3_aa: CASSFLAGHSIYEQYF
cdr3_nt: TGTGCCAGCAGTTTCCTTGCGGGACATTCAATTTACGAGCAGTACTTC

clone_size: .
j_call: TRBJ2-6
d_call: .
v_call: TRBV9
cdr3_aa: CASSVAWGANVLTF
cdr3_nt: TGTGCCAGCAGCGTAGCTTGGGGGGCCAACGTCCTGACTTTC

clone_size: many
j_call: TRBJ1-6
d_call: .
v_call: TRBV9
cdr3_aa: CASSVLAGDSPLHF
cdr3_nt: TGTGCCAGCAGCGTCTTAGCAGGGGATTCACCCCTCCACTTT

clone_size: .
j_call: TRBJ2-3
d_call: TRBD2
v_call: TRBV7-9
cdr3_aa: CASSLESIDRGLAGGTDTQYF
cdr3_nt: TGTGCCAGCAGCTTAGAATCCATTGACAGGGGACTAGCGGGGGGCACAGATACGCAGTATTTT

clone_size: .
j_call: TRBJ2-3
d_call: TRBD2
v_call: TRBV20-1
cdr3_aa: CSAPTKPGLKGQRTQYF
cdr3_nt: TGCAGTGCTCCAACCAAACCGGGACTAAAGGGGCAGAGAACGCAGTATTTT

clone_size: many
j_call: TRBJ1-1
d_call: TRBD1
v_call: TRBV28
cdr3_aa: CASSRLRGTEAFF
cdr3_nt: TGTGCCAGCAGTCGCCTCAGGGGGACTGAAGCTTTCTTT

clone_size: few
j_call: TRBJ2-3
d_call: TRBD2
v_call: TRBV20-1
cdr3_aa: CSARELAGVLDTQYF
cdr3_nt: TGCAGTGCTAGAGAACTAGCGGGAGTTCTAGATACGCAGTATTTT

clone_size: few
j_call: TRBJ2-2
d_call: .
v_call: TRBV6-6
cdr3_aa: CASSTLGGEGIANTGELFF
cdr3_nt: TGTGCCAGCAGCACCCTGGGGGGCGAAGGGATCGCGAACACCGGGGAGCTGTTTTTT

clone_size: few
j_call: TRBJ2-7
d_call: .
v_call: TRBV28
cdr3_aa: CASSLSGPSYEQYF
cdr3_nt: TGTGCCAGCAGTTTAAGTGGACCCTCCTACGAGCAGTACTTC

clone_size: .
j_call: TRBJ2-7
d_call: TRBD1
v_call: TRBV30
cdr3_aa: CAADRGLYEQYF
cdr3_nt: TGTGCCGCGGACAGGGGGCTCTACGAGCAGTACTTC

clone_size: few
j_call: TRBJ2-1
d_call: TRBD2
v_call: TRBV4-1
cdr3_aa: CASSLAGFAGGGGDNEQFF
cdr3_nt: TGCGCCAGCAGCCTAGCGGGTTTCGCGGGAGGCGGAGGGGACAATGAGCAGTTCTTC